This T cell receptor beta chain was recovered during a study of post-analysis software for immune sequencing data. Overall study context: Relapsing-remitting, secondary progressive and progressive-relapsing courses of multiple sclerosis were included. Study-wide points: In patients, TRBV5-6, TRBV5-1 and TRBV20-1 belonged to roughly 5 TRBV segments found more frequently than in controls. Under the F measure, samples that were prepared in one batch clustered strongly together.

This clonotype has just a few counts. Its antigen is still unknown. CDR1 and CDR2 (germline): SQVTM, ANQGSEA. The CDR3 runs 14 residues. Trimming cost V 4 bases and J 5 bases, with 17 bases left between them. Built from TCR beta cDNA, the libraries had unique molecular identifiers in them. Input of about 0.95 to 11 million T cells yielded a few hundred thousand cDNA molecules. In TCRdb, the PCR reads were re-called with MiXCR into one record per CDR3 protein. The profile covers about 810,000 distinct CDR3 sequences, with 53% appearing a single time and approximately 4.5% taken by the ten largest. V usage is TRBV29-1 and J usage is TRBJ1-1; a weak D match, TRBD1 (5 bases). The receptor was derived from a girl aged 10 to 17 with multiple sclerosis. Sequences were obtained from blood. The CDR3 DNA follows: TGCAGCGTTGGCATCCTGGGGGGGGGTACTGAAGCTTTCTTT. Encoded protein: CSVGILGGGTEAFF.